This is a list of T cell receptor beta chains from one sample in a study of blood T cell repertoires in COVID-19. Some clones are missing from TCRdb's copy, which holds only in-frame ones; the method was immunoSEQ multiplex PCR. The table includes a few hundred thousand clones, around nine tenths detected once. The specimen sequenced was PBMCs or T cells enriched from blood (not recorded which). Every receptor here comes from a woman aged 40 to 50 who had recovered from COVID-19. Each CDR3 is given with its conserved first and last residue. Fields, in order: D gene, V gene, J gene, clone size, CDR3 DNA, CDR3 protein. The D gene is left open where the match is weak. Size tells how often a clone was seen (once, few, many) or the class of an expanded clone, and some rows leave it out.

-	TRBV6-4	TRBJ2-1	-	TGTGCCGCCCCCGCGAACAATGAGCAGTTCTTC	CAAPANNEQFF
-	TRBV10-3	TRBJ2-3	-	TGTGCCATCATGACCCGGGGATCTAGCACAGATACGCAGTATTTT	CAIMTRGSSTDTQYF
-	TRBV30	TRBJ2-7	-	TGTGCCTGGAGTACAGGGACCTACGAGCAGTACTTC	CAWSTGTYEQYF
TRBD2	TRBV28	TRBJ2-2	-	TGTGCCAGCAGCGTCTCTCGCAGCGGGGTGGGACTAGCGGGAGTGATGGAGCTGTTTTTT	CASSVSRSGVGLAGVMELFF
-	TRBV6-2/TRBV6-3	TRBJ2-7	-	TGTGCCAGCAGTTACTCGAGGAGGGGGCGTTTATACGAGCAGTACTTC	CASSYSRRGRLYEQYF
TRBD1	TRBV6-5	TRBJ2-2	-	TGTGCCAGCAGAACAGGGGGGTCGAACACCGGGGAGCTGTTTTTT	CASRTGGSNTGELFF
-	TRBV5-4	TRBJ2-1	-	TGTGCCAGCAGCTTGGGTGGGAGGTCCTCCTACAATGAGCAGTTCTTC	CASSLGGRSSYNEQFF
TRBD1	TRBV3-1/TRBV3-2	TRBJ2-7	-	TGTGCCAGCAGTTTCGACAGGGGGCTTGACGAGCAGTACTTC	CASSFDRGLDEQYF
TRBD2	TRBV7-6	TRBJ2-7	-	TGTGCCAGCAGTTTACTAGCGACGGAGGTGGGTGAGCAGTACTTC	CASSLLATEVGEQYF
TRBD1	TRBV5-1	TRBJ2-7	-	TGCGCCAGCAGCGCGGGACAGGGGGTCGCCTACGAGCAGTACTTC	CASSAGQGVAYEQYF
TRBD2	TRBV4-1	TRBJ2-1	-	TGCGCCAGCAGCCAAAATGGACTAGGGTCGGGTGAGCAGTTCTTC	CASSQNGLGSGEQFF
-	TRBV6-5	TRBJ2-5	-	TGTGCCAGCAGCCTCGAGGACACGGAGACCCAGTACTTC	CASSLEDTETQYF
TRBD1	TRBV7-9	TRBJ1-2	-	TGTGCCAGCAGCCCCCGGGAAGGGACAGGCATCTTCTATGGCTACACCTTC	CASSPREGTGIFYGYTF
TRBD2	TRBV4-3	TRBJ2-2	-	TGCGCCAGCAGCCAAGCAGGACTAGCGAACACCGGGGAGCTGTTTTTT	CASSQAGLANTGELFF
-	TRBV4-3	TRBJ1-6	-	TGCGCCAGCAGCCAACCCGACAGGAATTCACCCCTCCACTTT	CASSQPDRNSPLHF
-	TRBV7-8	TRBJ1-2	-	TGTGCCAGTGGAGGGGTTAACTATGGCTACACCTTC	CASGGVNYGYTF
TRBD1	TRBV4-3	TRBJ1-2	-	TGCGCCAGCAGCCAAGAATTCGCGCAGGGGGCGGAAGGCTACACCTTC	CASSQEFAQGAEGYTF
-	TRBV28	TRBJ1-4	-	TGTGCCAGCATGGCGAGGACTAATGAAAAACTGTTTTTT	CASMARTNEKLFF
-	TRBV7-2	TRBJ1-1	-	TGTGCCAGCAGTCTACTCAGGCACACTGAAGCTTTCTTT	CASSLLRHTEAFF
-	TRBV7-8	TRBJ1-2	-	TGTGCCAGCAGCCCCCGGGGTGACCTTTGGGCTAACTATGGCTACACCTTC	CASSPRGDLWANYGYTF
-	TRBV15	TRBJ2-7	-	TGTGCCACCAGCCAGGGGCCCTCCTACGAGCAGTACTTC	CATSQGPSYEQYF
TRBD2	TRBV19	TRBJ2-5	-	TGTGCCAGTAGTGCTTCGGGACTAGCGGGAGAAGAGACCCAGTACTTC	CASSASGLAGEETQYF
-	TRBV7-2	TRBJ1-2	few	TGTGCCAGCAGCCCCGACGGTACAGGGATCTATGGCTACACCTTC	CASSPDGTGIYGYTF
TRBD2	TRBV14	TRBJ2-7	-	TGTGCCAGCAGCCAAACTAGCGGGAGGACCTACGAGCAGTACTTC	CASSQTSGRTYEQYF
-	TRBV28	TRBJ1-3	-	TGTGCCAGCAGTTTGTTTCTCTCTGGAAACACCATATATTTT	CASSLFLSGNTIYF
TRBD1	TRBV2	TRBJ1-6	-	TGTGCCACCCAGGACAGGGGGCGCGATTCACCCCTCCACTTT	CATQDRGRDSPLHF
TRBD1	TRBV7-8	TRBJ2-7	-	TGTGCCAGCAGCTTAAGTTCGATAGGGGGCGCCGGGCACGAGCAGTACTTC	CASSLSSIGGAGHEQYF
-	TRBV28	TRBJ1-5	-	TGTGCCAGCAGCCAGGGTGGAGGCAATCAGCCCCAGCATTTT	CASSQGGGNQPQHF
-	TRBV2	TRBJ2-7	-	TGTGCCAGCAGTGTTCAGCTCAGGTCTAACGAGCAGTACTTC	CASSVQLRSNEQYF
TRBD1	TRBV5-4	TRBJ1-4	once	TGTGCCAGCAGCTCGGGACAGGTTAATGAAAAACTGTTTTTT	CASSSGQVNEKLFF
TRBD1	TRBV10-3	TRBJ2-5	-	TGTGCCATCAGTGCGACAGGGGGGGGTCAAGAGACCCAGTACTTC	CAISATGGGQETQYF
-	TRBV6-5	TRBJ2-7	-	TGTGCCAGCAGACCCGGACCGGGGGACTCCTACGAGCAGTACTTC	CASRPGPGDSYEQYF
TRBD1	TRBV19	TRBJ1-1	-	TGTGCCACCCAGGGGGACCGATACACTGAAGCTTTCTTT	CATQGDRYTEAFF
TRBD2	TRBV2	TRBJ2-3	-	TGTGCCGGGGGACTAGCGGGAGTCGGAACAGATACGCAGTATTTT	CAGGLAGVGTDTQYF
-	TRBV27	TRBJ2-5	-	TGTGCCAGCAGCATAAGAGGGGAGACCCAGTACTTC	CASSIRGETQYF
TRBD1	TRBV10-3	TRBJ2-3	-	TGTGCCACCCAGGGGGACGCAGATACGCAGTATTTT	CATQGDADTQYF
TRBD2	TRBV6-2/TRBV6-3	TRBJ2-2	-	TGTGCCAGCAGTTCGCCGGGGGGGGCTGAGACCGGGGAGCTGTTTTTT	CASSSPGGAETGELFF
-	TRBV7-2	TRBJ2-3	-	TGTGCCAGCAGCTACTTTAGCGCCGTCACAGATACGCAGTATTTT	CASSYFSAVTDTQYF
TRBD1	TRBV13	TRBJ1-4	-	TGTGCCAGCAGTCAGGGGGTGGGGCCCCCAGGGGAAAAACTGTTTTTT	CASSQGVGPPGEKLFF
-	TRBV6-5	TRBJ1-6	-	TGTGCCAGCAGCCGAACCCAGGGCGCACCCCTCCACTTT	CASSRTQGAPLHF
-	TRBV30	TRBJ2-2	-	TGTGCCTGGAACCATTGGGCAGCGAACACCGGGGAGCTGTTTTTT	CAWNHWAANTGELFF
-	TRBV19	TRBJ2-1	-	TGTGCCAGTACCCTAGCGCCGGGTGCAGAGCAGTTCTTC	CASTLAPGAEQFF
TRBD1	TRBV30	TRBJ1-4	-	TGTGCCTGGAGTTGGGACAGGGGGCAAAAACTGTTTTTT	CAWSWDRGQKLFF
TRBD2	TRBV3-1/TRBV3-2	TRBJ2-7	once	TGTGCCAGCAGCTACGCTGGGACTAGCAACGAGCAGTACTTC	CASSYAGTSNEQYF
TRBD2	TRBV30	TRBJ2-3	-	TGTGCCTGGACGACTAGCGGTGTCAATACGCAGTATTTT	CAWTTSGVNTQYF
TRBD2	TRBV5-1	TRBJ2-1	once	TGCGCCAGCAGTGGGCTAGCGGGAGGGCCCAACAATGAGCAGTTCTTC	CASSGLAGGPNNEQFF
-	TRBV12-5	TRBJ2-1	-	TGTGCTAGTGGTGACGGGTACAATGAGCAGTTCTTC	CASGDGYNEQFF
-	TRBV28	TRBJ2-7	-	TGTGCCAGCAGTTTAGGTCTCGGCGAGCAGTACTTC	CASSLGLGEQYF
-	TRBV5-1	TRBJ2-7	few	TGCGCCAGCAGCTTTTTCGCGGGACAGTCCTACGAGCAGTACTTC	CASSFFAGQSYEQYF
-	TRBV3-1/TRBV3-2	TRBJ1-3	-	TGTGCCAGCAGTGGCTTCTCTGGAAACACCATATATTTT	CASSGFSGNTIYF
-	TRBV24-1	TRBJ1-5	-	TGTGCCACCAGTGGACCAGACAGTCGGAGCAATCAGCCCCAGCATTTT	CATSGPDSRSNQPQHF
-	TRBV7-9	TRBJ1-1	-	TGTGCCAGCAGCTTAGCGGGGGGAATGGGCACTGAAGCTTTCTTT	CASSLAGGMGTEAFF
-	TRBV15	TRBJ2-2	-	TGTGCCACCAGCTTCCGGGACTTAAGGAACACCGGGGAGCTGTTTTTT	CATSFRDLRNTGELFF
TRBD2	TRBV29-1	TRBJ2-3	-	TGCAGCGTTGTCCCGGGACTAGCGGGAGTAGCAGATACGCAGTATTTT	CSVVPGLAGVADTQYF
-	TRBV28	TRBJ2-1	-	TGTGCCAGCAGTTTGCCACGACCGCGGGGTGAGCAGTTCTTC	CASSLPRPRGEQFF
-	TRBV15	TRBJ1-1	-	TGTGCCACCAGCAGTGACCCGGACAGCCTCATGAACACTGAAGCTTTCTTT	CATSSDPDSLMNTEAFF